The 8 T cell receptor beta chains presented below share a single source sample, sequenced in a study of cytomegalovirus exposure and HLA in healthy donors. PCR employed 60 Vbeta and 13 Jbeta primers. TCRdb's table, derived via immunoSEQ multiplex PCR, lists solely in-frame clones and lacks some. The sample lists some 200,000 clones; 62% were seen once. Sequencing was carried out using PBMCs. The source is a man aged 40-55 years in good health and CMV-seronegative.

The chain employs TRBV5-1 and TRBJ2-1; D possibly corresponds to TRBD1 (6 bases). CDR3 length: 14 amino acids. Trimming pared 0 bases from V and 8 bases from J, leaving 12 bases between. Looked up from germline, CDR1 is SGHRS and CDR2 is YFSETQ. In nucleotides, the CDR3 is TGCGCCAGCAGCTTGGAAGGACAGAGGGATGAGCAGTTCTTC. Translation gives CASSLEGQRDEQFF.

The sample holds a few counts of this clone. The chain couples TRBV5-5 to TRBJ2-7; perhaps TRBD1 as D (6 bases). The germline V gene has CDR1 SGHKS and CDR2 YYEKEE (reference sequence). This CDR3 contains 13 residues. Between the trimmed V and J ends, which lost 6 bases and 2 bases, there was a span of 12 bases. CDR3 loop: CASTQGFAYEQYF. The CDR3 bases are TGTGCCAGCACCCAGGGGTTTGCCTACGAGCAGTACTTC.

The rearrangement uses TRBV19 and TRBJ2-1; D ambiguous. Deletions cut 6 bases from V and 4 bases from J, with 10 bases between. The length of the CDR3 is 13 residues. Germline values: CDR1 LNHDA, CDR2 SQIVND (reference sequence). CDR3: CASRSPNYNEQFF. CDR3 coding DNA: TGTGCCAGTAGATCTCCTAATTACAATGAGCAGTTCTTC. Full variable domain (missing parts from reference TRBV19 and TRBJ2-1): DGGITQSPKYLFRKEGQNVTLSCEQNLNHDAMYWYRQDPGQGLRLIYYSQIVNDFQKGDIAEGYSVSREKKESFPLTVTSAQKNPTAFYLCASRSPNYNEQFFGPGTRLTVL.

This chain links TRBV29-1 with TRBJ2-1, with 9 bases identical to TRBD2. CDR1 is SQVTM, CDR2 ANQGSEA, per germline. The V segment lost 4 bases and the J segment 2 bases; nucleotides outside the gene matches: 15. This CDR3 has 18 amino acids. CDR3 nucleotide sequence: TGCAGCGTTGTAGTGAGGGTCAGCGGGAGGAGAGCCTACAATGAGCAGTTCTTC. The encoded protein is CSVVVRVSGRRAYNEQFF.

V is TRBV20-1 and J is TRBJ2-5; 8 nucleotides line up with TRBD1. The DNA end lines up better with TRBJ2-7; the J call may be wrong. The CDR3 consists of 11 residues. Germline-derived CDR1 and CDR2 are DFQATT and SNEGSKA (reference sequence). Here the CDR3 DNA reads TGCAGTATCGGACAGGGATACGAGCAGTACTTC. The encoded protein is CSIGQGYEQYF.

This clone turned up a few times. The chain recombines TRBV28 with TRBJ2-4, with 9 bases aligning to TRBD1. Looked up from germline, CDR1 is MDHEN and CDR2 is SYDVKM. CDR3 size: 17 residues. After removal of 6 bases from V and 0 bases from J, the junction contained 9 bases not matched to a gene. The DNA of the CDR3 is TGTGCCAGCAGCGGACCGGGACAGGGACTAGCCAAAAACATTCAGTACTTC. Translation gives CASSGPGQGLAKNIQYF.

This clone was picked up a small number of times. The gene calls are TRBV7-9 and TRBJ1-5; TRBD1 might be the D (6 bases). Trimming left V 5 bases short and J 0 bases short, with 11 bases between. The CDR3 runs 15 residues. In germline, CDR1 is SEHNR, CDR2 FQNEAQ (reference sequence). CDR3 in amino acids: CASSPDRLSNQPQHF. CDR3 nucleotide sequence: TGTGCCAGCAGCCCGGACAGACTTAGCAATCAGCCCCAGCATTTT.

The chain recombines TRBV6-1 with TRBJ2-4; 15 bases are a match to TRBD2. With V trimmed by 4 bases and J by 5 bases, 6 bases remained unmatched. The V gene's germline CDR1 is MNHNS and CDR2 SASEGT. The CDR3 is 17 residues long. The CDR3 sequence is CASSAGLAGGIQNIQYF. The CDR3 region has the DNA TGTGCCAGCAGTGCGGGACTAGCGGGGGGAATCCAAAACATTCAGTACTTC.